One and the same sample provided the 17 T cell receptor beta chains below, sequenced in a study of blood T cell repertoires in COVID-19. Profiling relied on immunoSEQ multiplex PCR, and the TCRdb table lists in-frame clones only, not all of them. The data hold around 200,000 clones, with 85% to 90% observed a single time. Sequenced sample: peripheral blood. The source is a man aged 45 to 65 with acute or convalescent COVID-19.

The CDR3 region is CASSLLLTGGGGETQYF. The DNA for the CDR3 is TGTGCCAGCAGCTTACTTTTGACAGGCGGGGGTGGAGAGACCCAGTACTTC. This chain joins TRBV7-9 and TRBJ2-5; D may be TRBD2 (7 bases). There are 17 residues in the CDR3. Germline assignment: CDR1 SEHNR and CDR2 FQNEAQ (reference sequence). Trimming removed 2 bases at V and 4 bases at J, with 20 bases between.

In DNA form, the CDR3 reads TGTGCCAGCAGCTTAGTCAGATCTGAGACCCAGTACTTC. Residues: CASSLVRSETQYF. The chain employs TRBV7-2 and TRBJ2-5; D unclear. Germline V gives CDR1 SGHTA, CDR2 FQGNSA. CDR3 length: 13 amino acids. V was clipped by 1 base and J by 5 bases, with 8 bases between them.

The sample holds a few counts of this clone. The gene calls are TRBV30 and TRBJ1-2; D remains unclear. V lost 4 bases and J 8 bases, leaving 14 bases between the germline ends. Germline V gene sequence: CDR1 GTSNPN, CDR2 SVGIG (reference sequence). The CDR3 runs 12 residues. In DNA form, the CDR3 reads TGTGCCTGGATTCTCCCTTCCAGGGGCTACACCTTC. Protein sequence: CAWILPSRGYTF.

The genes are TRBV7-2 and TRBJ1-1; no reliable D call. The CDR3 loop spans 17 amino acids. V lost 5 bases to trimming and J lost 1 base, with 20 bases between them. Germline CDR1 SGHTA, CDR2 FQGNSA. The CDR3, as DNA: TGTGCCAGCAGCCTAGGAGGATCGGCAGCTAAGAACACTGAAGCTTTCTTT. This encodes CASSLGGSAAKNTEAFF.

The rearrangement links TRBV12-3 or TRBV12-4 to TRBJ2-3; no firm D call. CDR3 length equals 13 residues. Trimming took off 6 bases at V and 0 bases at J, with 7 bases between the two ends. The CDR3 sequence: CASRSTSTDTQYF. As DNA, the CDR3 is TGTGCCAGCAGGTCGACTAGCACAGATACGCAGTATTTT.

The J gene is TRBJ1-1, the V gene TRBV14, with unresolved D. This CDR3 has 14 residues. Trimming removed 2 bases at V and 5 bases at J, with 12 bases between. Germline CDR1 and CDR2: SGHDN and FVKESK. CDR3 protein: CASSQSGLRTEAFF. CDR3 DNA sequence: TGTGCCAGCAGCCAATCCGGACTAAGGACTGAAGCTTTCTTT. Variable domain in full (rest from reference TRBV14 and TRBJ1-1): EAGVTQFPSHSVIEKGQTVTLRCDPISGHDNLYWYRRVMGKEIKFLLHFVKESKQDESGMPNNRFLAERTGGTYSTLKVQPAELEDSGVYFCASSQSGLRTEAFFGQGTRLTVV.

Notes on this clone: The sample contains more than one DNA sequence encoding this CDR3. The rearrangement uses TRBV19 and TRBJ1-5; the match to TRBD1 covers 8 bases. This CDR3 has 13 residues. The germline gives CDR1 LNHDA, CDR2 SQIVND (reference sequence). Trimming took 8 bases from V and 6 from J; bases not matched to a gene: 6. The DNA for the CDR3 is TGTGCCAGTCTGGGACAGGCGGGTCAGCCCCAGCATTTT. Protein sequence: CASLGQAGQPQHF. Using reference TRBV19 and TRBJ1-5 for the parts outside the CDR3, the full variable domain is DGGITQSPKYLFRKEGQNVTLSCEQNLNHDAMYWYRQDPGQGLRLIYYSQIVNDFQKGDIAEGYSVSREKKESFPLTVTSAQKNPTAFYLCASLGQAGQPQHFGDGTRLSIL.

The chain combines TRBV2 with TRBJ1-1, with 9 bases identical to TRBD1. The V gene end was trimmed by 8 bases and the J gene end by 1 base; junction bases not matched to a gene: 8. Germline V CDR1 and CDR2: SNHLY, FYNNEI. The CDR3 length is 15 residues. The CDR3 reads CASCTMDRGNTEAFF. CDR3 sequence (DNA): TGTGCCAGCTGTACGATGGACAGGGGGAACACTGAAGCTTTCTTT.

The genes are TRBV20-1 and TRBJ1-6, with a weak D call TRBD1 (6 bases). The CDR3 is made up of 11 amino acids. Trimming stripped 0 bases from V and 14 bases from J, with 8 bases between. Per the germline V gene, CDR1 is DFQATT and CDR2 is SNEGSKA (reference sequence). CDR3 DNA sequence: TGCAGTGCTAGAGATTCAGGGGCCCTCCACTTT. It is translated as CSARDSGALHF.

This clone was recorded only once. The V call is TRBV12-3 or TRBV12-4, the J call TRBJ2-7; a weak D match, TRBD1 (6 bases). Trimming took off 5 bases at V and 3 bases at J, with 11 bases between the two ends. This CDR3 has 13 amino acids. For the CDR3, the DNA is TGTGCCAGCAGTCCCGGACAGAGCTACGAGCAGTACTTC. Amino acids: CASSPGQSYEQYF.

J is TRBJ1-5 and V is TRBV19; D possibly corresponds to TRBD1 (6 bases). Trimming pared 7 bases from V and 1 base from J, leaving 17 bases between. The CDR3 spans 16 residues. CDR1 is LNHDA and CDR2 is SQIVND in the germline V gene (reference sequence). Here the CDR3 DNA reads TGTGCCAGTAAAAAGCAGGGGCAGCTGAGCAATCAGCCCCAGCATTTT. Protein sequence: CASKKQGQLSNQPQHF.

The V and J genes are TRBV11-2 and TRBJ2-5, with 7 bases fitting TRBD1. Per the germline V gene, CDR1 is SGHAT and CDR2 is FQNNGV. This CDR3 is 17 amino acids long. V lost 1 base and J lost 4; bases outside the gene matches: 12. This CDR3 reads CASSLATGVVVGETQYF. The DNA of the CDR3 is TGTGCCAGCAGCTTAGCAACAGGGGTTGTTGTTGGAGAGACCCAGTACTTC.

This rearrangement joins TRBV5-1 to TRBJ1-1; no definite D call. Germline V gene sequence: CDR1 SGHRS, CDR2 YFSETQ. The CDR3 is made up of 15 amino acids. The V gene lost 0 bases and the J gene lost 1 base, with 10 bases spanning the gap. The CDR3: CASSLGSLPNTEAFF. Written as DNA, the CDR3 is TGCGCCAGCAGCTTGGGGTCTCTACCGAACACTGAAGCTTTCTTT.

The rearrangement joins TRBV10-3 to TRBJ1-1; 9 nucleotides agree with TRBD1. Germline CDR1 is ENHRY and CDR2 is SYGVKD. Unmatched junction bases numbered 7, after V lost 6 bases and J lost 5 bases. The CDR3 has 14 amino acids. DNA for the CDR3: TGTGCCATCAGAAAAACCGGGACAGGGACTGAAGCTTTCTTT. Its protein is CAIRKTGTGTEAFF.

The CDR3 DNA reads TGCGCCAGCAGCAGGCCGGGACAGGGGTCTGGGGCCAACGTCCTGACTTTC. It specifies CASSRPGQGSGANVLTF. This rearrangement joins TRBV5-1 to TRBJ2-6, with TRBD1 matching over 10 bases. The length of the CDR3 is 17 residues. Per germline, CDR1 SGHRS and CDR2 YFSETQ. V shed 4 bases and J 1 base; nucleotides not matched to a gene: 5.

This clone was detected only a few times. V usage is TRBV4-1 and J usage is TRBJ1-2; 7 bases match TRBD1. The germline V gene encodes CDR1 MGHRA and CDR2 YSYEKL. CDR3 length equals 14 residues. Unmatched junction bases numbered 6, after V lost 0 bases and J lost 8 bases. CDR3 sequence (DNA): TGCGCCAGCAGCCAAGAGGGACAGTTGAACGGCTACACCTTC. It encodes CASSQEGQLNGYTF.

The chain couples TRBV2 to TRBJ1-5; D gene ambiguous. CDR1 is SNHLY, CDR2 FYNNEI, per germline. The CDR3 has 15 amino acids. V was trimmed by 6 bases and J by 0 bases, leaving 12 bases between them. CDR3: CASREGLYSNQPQHF. In nucleotides, the CDR3 is TGTGCCAGCAGGGAGGGTCTTTATAGCAATCAGCCCCAGCATTTT. The entire variable domain, with the rest obtained from reference TRBV2 and TRBJ1-5, is as follows: EPEVTQTPSHQVTQMGQEVILRCVPISNHLYFYWYRQILGQKVEFLVSFYNNEISEKSEIFDDQFSVERPDGSNFTLKIRSTKLEDSAMYFCASREGLYSNQPQHFGDGTRLSIL.